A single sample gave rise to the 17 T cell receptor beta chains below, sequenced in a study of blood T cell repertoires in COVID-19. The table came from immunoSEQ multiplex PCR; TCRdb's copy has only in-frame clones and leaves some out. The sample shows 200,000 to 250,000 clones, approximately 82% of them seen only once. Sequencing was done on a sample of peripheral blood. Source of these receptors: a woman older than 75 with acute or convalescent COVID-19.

The CDR3 spells CASRGTGVDTEAFF. CDR3 in DNA: TGTGCCAGCAGGGGGACAGGGGTTGACACTGAAGCTTTCTTT. The chain employs TRBV2 and TRBJ1-1, with 10 bases that match TRBD1. Germline loops: CDR1 SNHLY, CDR2 FYNNEI. The CDR3 totals 14 residues. V lost 6 bases to trimming and J lost 3 bases; unmatched junction nucleotides: 4.

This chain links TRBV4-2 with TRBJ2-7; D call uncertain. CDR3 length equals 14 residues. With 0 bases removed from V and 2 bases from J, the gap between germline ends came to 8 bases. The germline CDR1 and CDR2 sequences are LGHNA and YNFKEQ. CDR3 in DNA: TGTGCCAGCAGCCAAGACCAGAAACCCTACGAGCAGTACTTC. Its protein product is CASSQDQKPYEQYF.

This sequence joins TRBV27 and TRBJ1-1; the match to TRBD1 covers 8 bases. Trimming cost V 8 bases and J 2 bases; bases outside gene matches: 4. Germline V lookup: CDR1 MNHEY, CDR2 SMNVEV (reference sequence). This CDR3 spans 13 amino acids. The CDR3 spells CASQGQANTEAFF. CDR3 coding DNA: TGTGCCAGCCAGGGACAGGCTAACACTGAAGCTTTCTTT.

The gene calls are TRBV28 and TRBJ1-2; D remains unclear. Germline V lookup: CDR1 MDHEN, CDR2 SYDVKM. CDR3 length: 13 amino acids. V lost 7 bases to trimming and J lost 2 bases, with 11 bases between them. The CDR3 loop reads CASTLDANYGYTF. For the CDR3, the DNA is TGTGCCAGCACCCTCGATGCGAACTATGGCTACACCTTC.

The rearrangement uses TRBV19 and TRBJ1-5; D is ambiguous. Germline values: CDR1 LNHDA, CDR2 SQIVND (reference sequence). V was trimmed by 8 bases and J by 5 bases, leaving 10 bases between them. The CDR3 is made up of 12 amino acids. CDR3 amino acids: CASWSGDQPQHF. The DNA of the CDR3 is TGTGCCAGTTGGAGCGGGGATCAGCCCCAGCATTTT.

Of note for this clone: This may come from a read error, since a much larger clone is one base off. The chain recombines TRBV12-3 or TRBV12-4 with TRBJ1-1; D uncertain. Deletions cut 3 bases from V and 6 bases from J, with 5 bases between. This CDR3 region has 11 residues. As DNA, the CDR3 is TGTGCCAGCAGTTTTTCGGCTGAAGCTTTCTTT. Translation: CASSFSAEAFF.

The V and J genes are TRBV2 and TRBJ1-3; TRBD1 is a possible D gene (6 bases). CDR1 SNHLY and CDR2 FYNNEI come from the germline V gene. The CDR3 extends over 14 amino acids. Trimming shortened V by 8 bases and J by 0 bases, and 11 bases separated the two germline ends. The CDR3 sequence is CASDRGGSGNTIYF. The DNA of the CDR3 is TGTGCCAGCGATAGGGGGGGCTCTGGAAACACCATATATTTT. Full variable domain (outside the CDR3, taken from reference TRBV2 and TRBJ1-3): EPEVTQTPSHQVTQMGQEVILRCVPISNHLYFYWYRQILGQKVEFLVSFYNNEISEKSEIFDDQFSVERPDGSNFTLKIRSTKLEDSAMYFCASDRGGSGNTIYFGEGSWLTVV.

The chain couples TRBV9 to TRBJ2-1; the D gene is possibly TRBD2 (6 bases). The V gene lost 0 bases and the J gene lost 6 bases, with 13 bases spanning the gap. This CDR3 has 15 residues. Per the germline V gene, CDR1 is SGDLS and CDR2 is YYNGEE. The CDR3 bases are TGTGCCAGCAGCGTAGAAGGGAGGTCGGGCAATGAGCAGTTCTTC. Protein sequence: CASSVEGRSGNEQFF.

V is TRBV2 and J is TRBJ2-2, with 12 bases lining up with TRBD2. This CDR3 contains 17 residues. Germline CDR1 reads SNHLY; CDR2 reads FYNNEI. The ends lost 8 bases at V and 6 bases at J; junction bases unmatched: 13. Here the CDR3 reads CASGAGLAGIGAGELFF. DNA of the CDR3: TGTGCCAGCGGGGCAGGACTAGCGGGAATTGGGGCCGGGGAGCTGTTTTTT.

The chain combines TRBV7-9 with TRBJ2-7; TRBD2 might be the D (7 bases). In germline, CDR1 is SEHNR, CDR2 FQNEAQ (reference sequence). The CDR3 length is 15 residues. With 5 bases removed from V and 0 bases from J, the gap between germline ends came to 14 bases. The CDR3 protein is CASSHGGPSSYEQYF. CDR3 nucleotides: TGTGCCAGCAGCCACGGGGGGCCTAGCTCCTACGAGCAGTACTTC.

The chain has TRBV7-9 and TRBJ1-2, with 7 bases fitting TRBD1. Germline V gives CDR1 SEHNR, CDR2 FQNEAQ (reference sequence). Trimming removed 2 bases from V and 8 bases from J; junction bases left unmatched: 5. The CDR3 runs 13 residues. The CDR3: CASSLIGGEGYTF. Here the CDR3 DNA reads TGTGCCAGCAGCTTAATAGGGGGCGAAGGCTACACCTTC.

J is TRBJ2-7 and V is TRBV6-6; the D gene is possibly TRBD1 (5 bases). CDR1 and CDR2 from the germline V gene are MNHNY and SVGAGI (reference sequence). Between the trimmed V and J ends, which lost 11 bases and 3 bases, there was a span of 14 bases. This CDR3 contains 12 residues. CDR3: CAVGAPLYEQYF. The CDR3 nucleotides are TGTGCCGTAGGGGCCCCTCTCTACGAGCAGTACTTC.

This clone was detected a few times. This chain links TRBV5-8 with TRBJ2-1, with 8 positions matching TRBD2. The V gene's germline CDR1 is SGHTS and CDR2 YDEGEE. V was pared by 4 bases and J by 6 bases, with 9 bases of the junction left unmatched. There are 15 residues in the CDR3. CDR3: CASSREGGSRNEQFF. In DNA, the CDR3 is TGTGCCAGCAGCCGGGAGGGCGGGAGTCGCAATGAGCAGTTCTTC.

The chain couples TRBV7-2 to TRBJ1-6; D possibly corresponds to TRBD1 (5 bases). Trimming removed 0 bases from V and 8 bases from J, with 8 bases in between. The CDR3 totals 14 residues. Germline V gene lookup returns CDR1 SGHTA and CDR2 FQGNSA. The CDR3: CASSLAGVDSPLHF. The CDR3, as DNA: TGTGCCAGCAGCTTAGCAGGGGTCGATTCACCCCTCCACTTT. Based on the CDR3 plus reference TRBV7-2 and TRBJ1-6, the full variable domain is GAGVSQSPSNKVTEKGKDVELRCDPISGHTALYWYRQSLGQGLEFLIYFQGNSAPDKSGLPSDRFSAERTGGSVSTLTIQRTQQEDSAVYLCASSLAGVDSPLHFGNGTRLTVT.

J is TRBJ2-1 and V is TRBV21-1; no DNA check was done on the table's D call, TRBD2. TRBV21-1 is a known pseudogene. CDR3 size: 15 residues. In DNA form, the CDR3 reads TGTGCCAGCACCAATGACGGACTAGCGAAATGTATGAAGTTCTTC. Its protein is CASTNDGLAKCMKFF.

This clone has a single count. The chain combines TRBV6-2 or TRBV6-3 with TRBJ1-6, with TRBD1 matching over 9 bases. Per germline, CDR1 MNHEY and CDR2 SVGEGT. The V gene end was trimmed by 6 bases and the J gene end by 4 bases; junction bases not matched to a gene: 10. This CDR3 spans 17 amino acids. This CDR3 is CASSPRPGTGYNSPLHF. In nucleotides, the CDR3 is TGTGCCAGCAGCCCTCGCCCAGGGACAGGGTATAATTCACCCCTCCACTTT.

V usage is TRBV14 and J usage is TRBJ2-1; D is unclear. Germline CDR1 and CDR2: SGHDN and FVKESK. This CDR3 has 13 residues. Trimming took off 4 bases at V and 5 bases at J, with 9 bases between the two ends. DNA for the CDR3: TGTGCCAGCAGCCTAAACATGGACAATGAGCAGTTCTTC. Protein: CASSLNMDNEQFF.